This is a list of T cell receptor beta chains from one sample in a study of T cells after yellow fever vaccination. TCRdb processed the 5' RACE reads anew with MiXCR; each CDR3 protein has one entry. The profile covers some 500,000 distinct CDR3 sequences, with roughly 12% appearing a single time and over 12% taken by the ten largest. The starting material was PBMCs, obtained on the day of the yellow fever booster vaccination. The receptors come from a man younger than 45 who received the YFV17D yellow fever vaccine. Both conserved end residues are part of each CDR3. The order of the fields is clone size, V gene, D gene, J gene, CDR3 DNA, CDR3 protein. The D gene is left open where the match is weak. Rows give clone size only sometimes, using once, few, many, or a class for an expanded clone.

clone_size: -; v_call: TRBV2; d_call: -; j_call: TRBJ2-7; cdr3_nt: TGTGCCAGCAGGGAGATGTCAGGGGGGAATTACGAGCAGTACTTC; cdr3_aa: CASREMSGGNYEQYF
clone_size: few; v_call: TRBV4-3; d_call: TRBD1; j_call: TRBJ2-5; cdr3_nt: TGCGCCAGCAGCCCGATGGGACAGGGAGAGACCCAGTACTTC; cdr3_aa: CASSPMGQGETQYF
clone_size: -; v_call: TRBV28; d_call: -; j_call: TRBJ2-2; cdr3_nt: TGTGCCAGCAGTTTGCAAATAGGGTTCACCGGGGAGCTGTTTTTT; cdr3_aa: CASSLQIGFTGELFF
clone_size: few; v_call: TRBV30; d_call: -; j_call: TRBJ1-4; cdr3_nt: TGTGCCTGGAGACTATCCACGTCAACTAATGAAAAACTGTTTTTT; cdr3_aa: CAWRLSTSTNEKLFF
clone_size: -; v_call: TRBV5-6; d_call: -; j_call: TRBJ2-5; cdr3_nt: TGTGCCAGCAGCCGGGGAGTGGACCAAGAGACCCAGTACTTC; cdr3_aa: CASSRGVDQETQYF
clone_size: -; v_call: TRBV28; d_call: -; j_call: TRBJ1-4; cdr3_nt: TGTGCCAGCACCCTCAATGAAAAACTGTTTTTT; cdr3_aa: CASTLNEKLFF
clone_size: -; v_call: TRBV9; d_call: -; j_call: TRBJ2-4; cdr3_nt: TGTGCCAGCAGCGTCGGGACTGCTGAAAACATTCAGTACTTC; cdr3_aa: CASSVGTAENIQYF
clone_size: -; v_call: TRBV25-1; d_call: TRBD1; j_call: TRBJ2-7; cdr3_nt: TGTGCCAGCAGTGGTGGGACAGTGCAGTACTTC; cdr3_aa: CASSGGTVQYF
clone_size: few; v_call: TRBV4-3; d_call: TRBD1; j_call: TRBJ2-5; cdr3_nt: TGCGCCAGCAGCAGGGACAGGGGACAGACCCAGTACTTC; cdr3_aa: CASSRDRGQTQYF
clone_size: many; v_call: TRBV5-1; d_call: -; j_call: TRBJ2-1; cdr3_nt: TGCGCCAGCAGCTTGGTTCGGGGGTCTAACAATGAGCAGTTCTTC; cdr3_aa: CASSLVRGSNNEQFF
clone_size: -; v_call: TRBV5-1; d_call: -; j_call: TRBJ1-5; cdr3_nt: TGCGCCAGCAGCTGGCCGGCCCCAGCGGGGAGCCGGCAGCCCCAGCATTTT; cdr3_aa: CASSWPAPAGSRQPQHF
clone_size: many; v_call: TRBV7-7; d_call: -; j_call: TRBJ2-5; cdr3_nt: TGTGCCAGCAGCCCCGTGACAGGACAAGAGACCCAGTACTTC; cdr3_aa: CASSPVTGQETQYF
clone_size: -; v_call: TRBV7-9; d_call: TRBD1; j_call: TRBJ2-7; cdr3_nt: TGTGCCAGCAGCTATACCGGGACAGCCTCCTACGAGCAGTACTTC; cdr3_aa: CASSYTGTASYEQYF
clone_size: -; v_call: TRBV5-1; d_call: -; j_call: TRBJ2-1; cdr3_nt: TGCGCCAGCGGGAGCGGGCAAAACAATGAGCAGTTCTTC; cdr3_aa: CASGSGQNNEQFF
clone_size: -; v_call: TRBV20-1; d_call: TRBD1; j_call: TRBJ1-3; cdr3_nt: TGCAGTGCTAGTCCTTTAGGACAGGCTGGAAACACCATATATTTT; cdr3_aa: CSASPLGQAGNTIYF